This is a list of T cell receptor beta chains from one sample in a study of CD8+CD57+ T cells in acquired aplastic anemia. TCRdb re-called the reads with MiXCR, one entry per CDR3 protein. The table includes roughly 150,000 distinct CDR3 sequences, roughly 50% detected once. Sequenced material: sorted CD4+, CD8+, or CD8+CD57+ T cells (not recorded which) from PBMCs. The receptors here all came from a human donor with aplastic anemia. CDR3s include the opening cysteine and the closing phenylalanine or tryptophan. The order of the fields is J gene, D gene, clone size, V gene, CDR3 DNA, CDR3 protein. A D gene is named only where the DNA matches it firmly. The size entry is marked missing in some rows and otherwise reads once, few, many or a size class.

>TRBJ2-3|-|many|TRBV7-2
TGTGCCAGCAGGGGGGGGGCCGAAGATACGCAGTATTTT
CASRGGAEDTQYF
>TRBJ1-1|-|many|TRBV6-1
TGTGCCAGCAGTACCGGGACTTTGAACACTGAAGCTTTCTTT
CASSTGTLNTEAFF
>TRBJ2-5|TRBD2|many|TRBV9
TGTGCCAGCAGCGTAGGCAGCGGGGGCAGCCAAGAGACCCAGTACTTC
CASSVGSGGSQETQYF
>TRBJ2-3|TRBD2|-|TRBV4-3
TGCGCCAGCAGCCTGGGGGCGGGAGGGTTCGCAGATACGCAGTATTTT
CASSLGAGGFADTQYF
>TRBJ1-6|TRBD1|many|TRBV19
TGTGCCAGTAGGGATACAGGGGGAGATTCACCCCTCCACTTT
CASRDTGGDSPLHF
>TRBJ1-1|TRBD1|many|TRBV5-6
TGTGCCAGCAGCGGGGACAGGCCCCTTGAAGCTTTCTTT
CASSGDRPLEAFF
>TRBJ2-1|TRBD2|many|TRBV12-3/TRBV12-4
TGTGCCAGCAGCCCAGGACTAGCGGCAGCATACTTGGATGAGCAGTTCTTC
CASSPGLAAAYLDEQFF
>TRBJ2-2|TRBD1|many|TRBV14
TGTGCCAGCAGCCAAAGACAGGGGATCGGCACCGGGGAGCTGTTTTTT
CASSQRQGIGTGELFF
>TRBJ1-2|-|many|TRBV6-1
TGTGCCAGCAGTGACAACCGACAGGCTGCTAACTATGGCTACACCTTC
CASSDNRQAANYGYTF
>TRBJ2-2|TRBD1|many|TRBV6-1
TGTGCCAGCAGTGAATTGGGGACAGGGAACACCGGGGAGCTGTTTTTT
CASSELGTGNTGELFF
>TRBJ2-2|-|few|TRBV5-1
TGCGCCAGCAGCTTGGGCAGGGACTCTGGCGGGGAGCTGTCTTTT
CASSLGRDSGGELSF
>TRBJ2-1|TRBD2|-|TRBV5-4
TGTGCCAGCAGCTTCCAGCGGGGGGGCCTCGATGAGCAGTTCTTC
CASSFQRGGLDEQFF
>TRBJ2-7|TRBD2|-|TRBV24-1
TGTGCCACCAGTGACAAACTAGCGGGGCCCTACGGGCAGTACTTC
CATSDKLAGPYGQYF
>TRBJ1-1|-|many|TRBV12-3/TRBV12-4
TGTGCCAGCAGTTTAAGGCCAGGGGTAGGTACTGAAGCTTTCTTT
CASSLRPGVGTEAFF
>TRBJ2-1|-|-|TRBV27
TGTGCCAGCAGTTTATGGGGCAATGAGCAGTTCTTC
CASSLWGNEQFF
>TRBJ1-6|-|many|TRBV7-2
TGTGCCAGCAGCTTACTATTGGACAAGCCCCTCCACTTT
CASSLLLDKPLHF
>TRBJ2-1|TRBD2|few|TRBV5-6
TGTGCCAGCAGCCCGGGACTAGTTGGGACCCTTAGGTTAGAGCAGTTCTTC
CASSPGLVGTLRLEQFF